This T cell receptor (beta chain) originates from a study of spatial heterogeneity in lung cancer. The time point was: sample taken at primary tumor resection. Donors were 72 untreated early-stage non-small cell lung cancer patients. The authors sequenced whole RNA from tumor, nontumor lung or frozen PBMC without sorting. V was clipped by 4 bases and J by 7 bases, with 23 bases between them. The CDR3 consists of 16 residues. CDR1 and CDR2 from the germline V gene are MNHEY and SVGAGI. Worth noting for this clonotype: Its target is not known.

Overall study results and limits: Mutation counts in tumors were tracked by counts of expanded intratumoral alpha and beta TCRs.

All TCR cDNA molecules were individually tagged with a unique molecular identifier. One entry per CDR3 protein results from TCRdb running MiXCR on the 5' RACE reads. The data show fewer than 9,000 distinct CDR3 sequences, approximately 17% seen once. The chain links TRBV6-5 to TRBJ2-7; tentatively, D is TRBD1 or TRBD2 (5 bases each). The clonotype originates from a female donor with early-stage non-small cell lung cancer. The starting material was lung tumor tissue, obtained at surgery. This chain's CDR3 is CASSSFWFLGAGEQYF. The CDR3 DNA reads TGTGCCAGCAGTTCCTTTTGGTTCCTCGGGGCCGGGGAGCAGTACTTC.